This T cell receptor beta chain was sequenced in a study of blood T cell repertoires in COVID-19. Study in general: Donors in the United States, Italy and Spain gave samples during acute or convalescent COVID-19. T cells, B-cell-depleted T cells, or PBMCs provided the cDNA or gDNA that served as material.

In the authors' workflow: Amplification with reference gene primers provided the estimates of nucleated cell counts. The repertoire was sequenced with immunoSEQ multiplex PCR; TCRdb's copy has only in-frame clones and lacks some. That table supplies the V and J calls and clone size; D and trimming were determined from the DNA. The table has a few hundred thousand clones, 86% seen once; the top ten hold about 2%. The germline gives CDR1 SGHRS, CDR2 YFSETQ. V was trimmed by 5 bases and J by 2 bases, leaving 14 bases between them. This CDR3 comprises 15 residues. This clone was seen a single time. Sequencing input: peripheral blood. This rearrangement joins TRBV5-1 to TRBJ1-3, with D possibly TRBD1 on 6 matching bases. This TCR was sampled from a man aged 30 to 45 who had recovered from COVID-19. DNA of the CDR3: TGCGCCAGCAGGGCACAGGGAACCGCTGGAAACACCATATATTTT. Protein sequence: CASRAQGTAGNTIYF.